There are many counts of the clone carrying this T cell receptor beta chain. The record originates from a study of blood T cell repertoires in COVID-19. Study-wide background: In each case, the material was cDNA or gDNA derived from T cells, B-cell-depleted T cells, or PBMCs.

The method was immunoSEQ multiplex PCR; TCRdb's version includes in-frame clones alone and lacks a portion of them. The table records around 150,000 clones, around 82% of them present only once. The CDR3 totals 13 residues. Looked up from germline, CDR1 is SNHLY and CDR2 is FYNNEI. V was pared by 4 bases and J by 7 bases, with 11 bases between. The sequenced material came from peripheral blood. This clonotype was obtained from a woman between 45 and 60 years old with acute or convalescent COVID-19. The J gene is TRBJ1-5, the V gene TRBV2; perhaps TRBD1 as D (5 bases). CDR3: CASSVTDPQPQHF. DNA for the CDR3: TGTGCCAGCAGTGTGACAGACCCCCAGCCCCAGCATTTT. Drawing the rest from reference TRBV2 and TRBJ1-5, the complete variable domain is EPEVTQTPSHQVTQMGQEVILRCVPISNHLYFYWYRQILGQKVEFLVSFYNNEISEKSEIFDDQFSVERPDGSNFTLKIRSTKLEDSAMYFCASSVTDPQPQHFGDGTRLSIL.